The 31 T cell receptor beta chains below all came from one sample that was sequenced in a study of T cell repertoires in cytomegalovirus infection. For these TCRs, the target antigens are not known. A single record per CDR3 protein comes from TCRdb applying MiXCR to the reads. The sample records some 800,000 distinct CDR3 sequences, just under 30% being singletons. Specimen: cultured CD8+ T cells from PBMCs, collected from culture after CMV antigen stimulation. The receptors derive from a human donor in good health (CMV status not recorded). Some clones in this sample may be carry-over from other donors' samples.

The rearrangement links TRBV12-3 or TRBV12-4 to TRBJ2-5; tentative D call: TRBD2 (6 bases). This CDR3 comprises 16 residues. V lost 2 bases and J 5 bases, leaving 18 bases between the germline ends. CDR3 bases: TGTGCCAGCAGTTTATCCGAGGAGGGACGCCGGGAGACCCAGTACTTC. Its translation is CASSLSEEGRRETQYF.

This clonotype was observed a few times. The chain is built from TRBV4-1 and TRBJ2-2; unclear D gene. The length of the CDR3 is 14 residues. Per the germline V gene, CDR1 is MGHRA and CDR2 is YSYEKL. V lost 1 base and J 1 base, leaving 4 bases between the germline ends. In DNA, the CDR3 is TGCGCCAGCAGCCAAGTAGAGAACACCGGGGAGCTGTTTTTT. Protein sequence: CASSQVENTGELFF.

The J gene is TRBJ2-2, the V gene TRBV15; no reliable D call. V lost 0 bases and J 3 bases, leaving 14 bases between the germline ends. Germline V CDR1 and CDR2: LNHNV, YYDKDF (reference sequence). The length of the CDR3 is 17 residues. The CDR3 loop reads CATSRDWVALDTGELFF. The CDR3 nucleotides are TGTGCCACCAGCAGAGATTGGGTAGCTCTCGACACCGGGGAGCTGTTTTTT.

This clonotype was picked up many times. The rearrangement uses TRBV7-2 and TRBJ2-3; 10 positions agree with TRBD1. The CDR3 length is 18 residues. The junction had 14 bases not matched to a gene; V was cut back by 4 bases and J by 4 bases. The germline CDR1 and CDR2 sequences are SGHTA and FQGNSA. For the CDR3, the DNA is TGTGCCAGCAGCTCCGATTTCGATGGGACAGGGGATTCAGATACGCAGTATTTT. This gives the protein CASSSDFDGTGDSDTQYF.

This clonotype was seen a single time. The chain couples TRBV20-1 to TRBJ2-1; 10 nucleotides match TRBD1. The junction had 9 bases not matched to a gene; V was cut back by 6 bases and J by 1 base. Per germline, CDR1 DFQATT and CDR2 SNEGSKA (reference sequence). The CDR3 spans 16 residues. CDR3 amino acids: CSAQTGGEGSYNEQFF. The CDR3, as DNA: TGCAGTGCCCAGACAGGGGGCGAAGGGTCCTACAATGAGCAGTTCTTC.

V usage is TRBV6-5 and J usage is TRBJ2-1; TRBD1 might be the D (6 bases). Germline V gene data show CDR1 as MNHEY and CDR2 as SVGAGI. The CDR3 spans 13 residues. Trimming took off 6 bases at V and 8 bases at J, with 14 bases between the two ends. In DNA form, the CDR3 reads TGTGCCAGCAGGAACAGGGATACGGATGAGCAGTTCTTC. Translation: CASRNRDTDEQFF.

This chain links TRBV12-3 or TRBV12-4 with TRBJ2-3; a weak D match, TRBD1 (5 bases). Trimming removed 3 bases from V and 0 bases from J, with 10 bases in between. The CDR3 length is 15 residues. The CDR3 here is CASSFGAESTDTQYF. DNA of the CDR3: TGTGCCAGCAGTTTTGGGGCAGAAAGCACAGATACGCAGTATTTT.

The sample holds many counts of this clonotype. The chain's CDR3 is CASSTPASPLSGGTQETQYF. DNA for the CDR3: TGTGCCAGCAGTACCCCGGCCTCTCCGCTTAGCGGGGGAACCCAAGAGACCCAGTACTTC. This chain joins TRBV12-3 or TRBV12-4 and TRBJ2-5; 9 nucleotides align to TRBD2. The CDR3 is 20 residues long. The V gene end was trimmed by 5 bases and the J gene end by 1 base; junction bases not matched to a gene: 20.

The chain carries TRBV28 and TRBJ2-7; 12 nucleotides agree with TRBD2. CDR1 is MDHEN, CDR2 SYDVKM, per germline. The CDR3 runs 14 residues. Losses at the gene ends were 4 bases for V and 4 bases for J; bases not matched to a gene: 2. In DNA, the CDR3 is TGTGCCAGCAGTTCCCTAGCGGGGGGGTACGAGCAGTACGTC. Amino acid sequence: CASSSLAGGYEQYV.

V and J are TRBV12-3 or TRBV12-4 and TRBJ2-7, with D tentatively TRBD1 (5 bases). This CDR3 comprises 13 residues. Trimming removed 4 bases from V and 5 bases from J, with 12 bases in between. Here the CDR3 reads CASSSGSWNEQYF. The DNA of the CDR3 is TGTGCCAGCAGTTCAGGGTCATGGAACGAGCAGTACTTC.

This clonotype was observed a few times. The J gene is TRBJ2-5, the V gene TRBV6-1; the D gene is possibly TRBD2 (6 bases). The CDR3 extends over 15 amino acids. V was trimmed by 3 bases and J by 5 bases, leaving 16 bases between them. Germline values: CDR1 MNHNS, CDR2 SASEGT. As DNA, the CDR3 is TGTGCCAGCAGTGAGTCTGCTAGCGCGGGGGAGACCCAGTACTTC. This gives the protein CASSESASAGETQYF.

This rearrangement joins TRBV6-2 or TRBV6-3 to TRBJ2-2; 12 bases are a match to TRBD2. CDR3 length: 17 residues. From germline, CDR1 is MNHEY and CDR2 SVGEGT. J gave up 0 bases and V 6 bases, and 5 bases lay outside the gene matches. Written as DNA, the CDR3 is TGTGCCAGCAGGTGGCTAGCGGGGGGGGCGAACACCGGGGAGCTGTTTTTT. It encodes CASRWLAGGANTGELFF.

This chain connects TRBV27 to TRBJ1-1; D is possibly TRBD1 (6 bases). V lost 0 bases, J lost 4 bases, and 9 bases lay in between. Looked up from germline, CDR1 is MNHEY and CDR2 is SMNVEV (reference sequence). The CDR3 is 14 amino acids. The CDR3 DNA is TGTGCCAGCAGTTTATCCAGGGGATTCACTGAAGCTTTCTTT. Its protein is CASSLSRGFTEAFF.

The V call is TRBV12-3 or TRBV12-4, the J call TRBJ2-3; no reliable D call. The CDR3 extends over 17 amino acids. The V end was cut by 0 bases, the J end by 1 base, with 14 bases between. The CDR3 spells CASSLAAGLRGTDTQYF. The CDR3, as DNA: TGTGCCAGCAGTTTAGCGGCCGGATTACGTGGCACAGATACGCAGTATTTT.

The chain has TRBV7-3 and TRBJ2-5, with 7 bases matching TRBD2. From germline, CDR1 is SGHTA and CDR2 FQGTGA. Trimming cost V 2 bases and J 1 base; bases outside gene matches: 7. The CDR3 covers 16 residues. The CDR3 spells CASSLGVAGAQETQYF. CDR3 DNA sequence: TGTGCCAGCAGCTTAGGGGTAGCGGGTGCCCAAGAGACCCAGTACTTC.

This clonotype was seen at least ten times. The chain links TRBV7-2 to TRBJ2-3; 11 positions match TRBD2. The CDR3 is 17 amino acids. Germline V gene data show CDR1 as SGHTA and CDR2 as FQGNSA. With V trimmed by 5 bases and J by 2 bases, 9 bases remained unmatched. The CDR3: CASSLNSGGVLTDTQYF. The CDR3 DNA follows: TGTGCCAGCAGCCTGAATAGCGGGGGGGTACTCACAGATACGCAGTATTTT.

The genes are TRBV3-1 and TRBJ2-1, with D perhaps matching TRBD1 or TRBD2 (5 bases each). The germline V gene encodes CDR1 LGHDT and CDR2 YNNKEL (reference sequence). This CDR3 region has 15 residues. The V and J ends lost 4 bases and 4 bases respectively, with 14 bases between them. In DNA, the CDR3 is TGTGCCAGCAGCCCAGACGGGGACGGGTACAATGAGCAGTTCTTC. Translation: CASSPDGDGYNEQFF.

This chain links TRBV7-6 with TRBJ2-3; D is unresolved. V was pared by 6 bases and J by 2 bases, with 6 bases between. The CDR3 loop spans 12 amino acids. Germline loops: CDR1 SGHVS, CDR2 FNYEAQ. The CDR3 spells CASSRLTDTQYF. The CDR3 bases are TGTGCCAGCAGTCGCCTCACAGATACGCAGTATTTT.

This chain uses TRBV12-3 or TRBV12-4 with TRBJ2-3; D is unresolved. V shed 5 bases and J shed 5 bases, with 14 bases lying between them. This CDR3 has 14 residues. CDR3 sequence (DNA): TGTGCCAGCAGTCTCACCCTAATCGAAGATACGCAGTATTTT. Translation gives CASSLTLIEDTQYF.

V and J are TRBV10-3 and TRBJ1-2; D unresolved. Germline loops: CDR1 ENHRY, CDR2 SYGVKD. The V end was cut by 8 bases, the J end by 7 bases, with 14 bases between. The CDR3 is 12 amino acids. The CDR3 protein is CAIPFGYGGYTF. The CDR3 DNA reads TGTGCCATCCCCTTTGGCTATGGTGGCTACACCTTC.

The chain uses TRBV7-9 and TRBJ1-1; TRBD1 matches at 9 bases. The J segment lost 4 bases and the V segment lost 4 bases, leaving 13 bases of the junction unmatched. Germline V gene lookup returns CDR1 SEHNR and CDR2 FQNEAQ (reference sequence). This CDR3 is built from 17 residues. The CDR3 reads CASSSPRLDRGGTEAFF. The CDR3 DNA sequence: TGTGCCAGCAGCTCACCCAGACTGGACAGGGGAGGCACTGAAGCTTTCTTT.

In its sample, this clonotype was seen a few times. The chain combines TRBV6-1 with TRBJ1-3; a weak D match, TRBD1 (5 bases). This CDR3 contains 14 residues. With 6 bases removed from V and 2 bases from J, the gap between germline ends came to 11 bases. Germline CDR1 is MNHNS and CDR2 is SASEGT. The CDR3 protein is CASRWGGTGNTIYF. The CDR3 DNA is TGTGCCAGCAGATGGGGGGGGACTGGAAACACCATATATTTT.

V gene TRBV5-1 combines with J gene TRBJ2-7; no clear D. Germline V CDR1 and CDR2: SGHRS, YFSETQ. Trimming cost V 5 bases and J 6 bases, with 9 bases left between them. The CDR3 consists of 11 residues. The chain's CDR3 is CASRGTVEQYF. The DNA for the CDR3 is TGCGCCAGCAGGGGTACAGTCGAGCAGTACTTC.

The chain employs TRBV24-1 and TRBJ1-2; D remains ambiguous. Germline V CDR1 and CDR2: KGHDR, SFDVKD. The CDR3 is 11 amino acids. The V and J ends lost 5 bases and 6 bases respectively, with 6 bases between them. The CDR3 DNA reads TGTGCCACCAGTGCCCTTGATGGCTACACCTTC. Translating gives CATSALDGYTF.

The genes are TRBV6-6 and TRBJ2-2; no reliable D call. The CDR3 totals 14 residues. CDR1 is MNHNY and CDR2 is SVGAGI in the germline V gene (reference sequence). Trimming stripped 6 bases from V and 3 bases from J, with 11 bases between. CDR3 in amino acids: CASSTAPHTGELFF. The DNA of the CDR3 is TGTGCCAGCAGCACGGCCCCGCACACCGGGGAGCTGTTTTTT.

The chain carries TRBV25-1 and TRBJ1-2; D not resolved. The germline gives CDR1 MGHDK, CDR2 SYGVNS. Trimming shortened V by 3 bases and J by 0 bases, and 5 bases separated the two germline ends. The CDR3 loop spans 13 amino acids. The CDR3 coding sequence is TGTGCCAGCAGTGAGCAGGCTAACTATGGCTACACCTTC. This codes for CASSEQANYGYTF.

This chain connects TRBV15 to TRBJ2-6, with a possible D match to TRBD1 (5 bases). V shed 0 bases and J shed 2 bases, with 5 bases lying between them. Germline V gene sequence: CDR1 LNHNV, CDR2 YYDKDF (reference sequence). The CDR3 covers 15 residues. The CDR3 sequence: CATSRDRAGANVLTF. CDR3 nucleotide sequence: TGTGCCACCAGCAGAGACAGGGCTGGGGCCAACGTCCTGACTTTC.

This clonotype has a single count. This chain links TRBV11-2 with TRBJ2-7, with TRBD2 identical over 8 bases. Germline assignment: CDR1 SGHAT and CDR2 FQNNGV. With V trimmed by 6 bases and J by 3 bases, 4 bases remained unmatched. The CDR3 totals 13 residues. CDR3: CASSFGGVYEQYV. The CDR3 nucleotides read TGTGCCAGCAGTTTCGGGGGGGTCTACGAGCAGTACGTC.

This clonotype was picked up a small number of times. V usage is TRBV7-9 and J usage is TRBJ1-2; D is unresolved. The CDR3 consists of 15 residues. Germline V gene lookup returns CDR1 SEHNR and CDR2 FQNEAQ (reference sequence). Trimming removed 5 bases at V and 4 bases at J, with 17 bases between. CDR3 residues: CASSELDNSFYGYTF. CDR3 bases: TGTGCCAGCAGCGAATTAGACAATTCCTTCTATGGCTACACCTTC.

This rearrangement joins TRBV7-9 to TRBJ1-1, with D uncertain. Deletions cut 5 bases from V and 5 bases from J, with 9 bases between. Looked up from germline, CDR1 is SEHNR and CDR2 is FQNEAQ (reference sequence). This CDR3 comprises 12 residues. The CDR3 protein is CASSPKGTEAFF. CDR3 in DNA: TGTGCCAGCAGCCCAAAAGGAACTGAAGCTTTCTTT. The variable domain in full, with the rest retrieved from reference TRBV7-9 and TRBJ1-1, is DTGVSQNPRHKITKRGQNVTFRCDPISEHNRLYWYRQTLGQGPEFLTYFQNEAQLEKSRLLSDRFSAERPKGSFSTLEIQRTEQGDSAMYLCASSPKGTEAFFGQGTRLTVV.

V gene TRBV7-8 combines with J gene TRBJ1-2, with D possibly being TRBD1 (6 bases). The CDR3 is made up of 13 amino acids. The V end was cut by 8 bases, the J end by 8 bases, with 18 bases between. Germline loops: CDR1 SGHVS, CDR2 FQNEAQ. Here the CDR3 reads CASGRTDVGGYTF. The CDR3 DNA reads as TGTGCCAGCGGGCGGACAGACGTCGGGGGCTACACCTTC.